The clone carrying this T cell receptor beta chain was observed at least ten times. What it recognizes is unknown. Indicated treatment: PENTA 11 planned treatment interruption arm or continuous ART arm. The data were obtained in a study of HIV-infected children after antiretroviral therapy interruption. Study-wide context: Children had CD4+ above 500, viral load below 50 copies/ml, either treatment arm. General study results and limits: Naive CD4+ CDR3 sharing between time points fell after interruption began.

The TCR library was built from RNA with a 3' RACE protocol and unique molecular identifiers. TCRdb reanalysed the 3' RACE reads using MiXCR and keeps one entry per CDR3 protein. The table shows 45,000 to 50,000 distinct CDR3 sequences, with about 4.3% occurring only once. From germline, CDR1 is DFQATT and CDR2 SNEGSKA (reference sequence). The CDR3 spans 14 residues. J was trimmed by 8 bases and V by 1 base; bases with no gene match: 8. The chain carries TRBV20-1 and TRBJ2-1; 7 bases map to TRBD2. This sample comprised CD45RA+ CD4+ T cells from PBMCs, pooled from several time points, obtained from a donor given antiretroviral therapy, either interrupted or continuous. Subset defined: naive CD4+ CD45RA+ CD45RO- T cells. The receptor's source is a pool of human donors with HIV. CDR3 in amino acids: CSARAGGSSDEQFF. The CDR3 coding sequence is TGCAGTGCTAGAGCGGGGGGTTCCTCTGATGAGCAGTTCTTC.